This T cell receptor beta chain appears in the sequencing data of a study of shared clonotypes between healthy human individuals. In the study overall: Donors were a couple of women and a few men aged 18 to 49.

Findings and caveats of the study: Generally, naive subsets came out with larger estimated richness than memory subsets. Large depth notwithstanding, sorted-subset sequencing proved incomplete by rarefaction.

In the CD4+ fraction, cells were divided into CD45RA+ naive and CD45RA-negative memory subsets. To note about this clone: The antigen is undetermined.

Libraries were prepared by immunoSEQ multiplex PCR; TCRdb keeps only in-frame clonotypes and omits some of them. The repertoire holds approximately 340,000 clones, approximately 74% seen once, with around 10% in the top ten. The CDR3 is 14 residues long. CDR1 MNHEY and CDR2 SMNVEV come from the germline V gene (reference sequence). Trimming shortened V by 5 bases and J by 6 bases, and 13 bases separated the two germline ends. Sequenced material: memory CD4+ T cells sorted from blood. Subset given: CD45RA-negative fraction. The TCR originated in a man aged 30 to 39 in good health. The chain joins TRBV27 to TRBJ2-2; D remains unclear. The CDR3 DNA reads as TGTGCCAGCAGTCCTCAGGCCTCATCCGGGGAGCTGTTTTTT. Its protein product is CASSPQASSGELFF.